The 11 T cell receptor beta chains below were found in one sample sequenced in a study of shared clonotypes between healthy human individuals. Produced via immunoSEQ multiplex PCR; TCRdb's table is partial and in-frame only. The sample holds hundreds of thousands of clones; more than 75% are singletons and the top ten take 13%. The material sequenced was PBMCs. These receptors were obtained from a woman aged 40 to 50 in good health. Some clones in this sample may be carry-over from other donors' samples.

This clone was detected many times. J is TRBJ2-7 and V is TRBV9, with 7 bases lining up with TRBD1. The ends lost 1 base at V and 4 bases at J; junction bases unmatched: 8. This CDR3 spans 15 amino acids. Germline V lookup: CDR1 SGDLS, CDR2 YYNGEE. DNA of the CDR3: TGTGCCAGCAGCGTACGGGACAGTAAGACTTACGAGCAGTACTTC. It is translated as CASSVRDSKTYEQYF.

This clone was seen a few times. This chain uses TRBV6-6 with TRBJ2-2, with D hard to call. The V end was cut by 7 bases, the J end by 6 bases, with 9 bases between. The CDR3 runs to 12 residues. Germline V gene data show CDR1 as MNHNY and CDR2 as SVGAGI (reference sequence). In nucleotides, the CDR3 is TGTGCCAGCAAAGTGATTGCCGGGGAGCTGTTTTTT. It yields the protein CASKVIAGELFF.

The sample holds a few counts of this clone. The CDR3 DNA is TGCGCCAGCAGCTTGGACGGAGGACTCTACGAGCAGTACTTC. Residues: CASSLDGGLYEQYF. The J gene is TRBJ2-7, the V gene TRBV5-1; weak D call: TRBD2 (5 bases). This CDR3 region has 14 residues. Trimming stripped 0 bases from V and 3 bases from J, with 10 bases between. Germline CDR1 is SGHRS and CDR2 is YFSETQ.

The chain links TRBV2 to TRBJ1-2; 7 positions match TRBD1. This CDR3 is 14 amino acids long. Germline values: CDR1 SNHLY, CDR2 FYNNEI. Unmatched junction bases numbered 13, after V lost 8 bases and J lost 7 bases. The CDR3 loop is CASGGQTLLSGYTF. The CDR3 region has the DNA TGTGCCAGCGGGGGACAGACCCTTCTGAGTGGCTACACCTTC.

The CDR3 DNA sequence: TGTGCCAGCACCAAGCCTCTCCCCTCTGACACAGATACGCAGTATTTT. This gives the protein CASTKPLPSDTDTQYF. The chain is built from TRBV28 and TRBJ2-3; D ambiguous. Germline CDR1 MDHEN, CDR2 SYDVKM. This CDR3 contains 16 residues. The germline V and J ends were trimmed by 7 bases and 2 bases, with 19 bases remaining between them.

V usage is TRBV19 and J usage is TRBJ2-3; TRBD1 or TRBD2 may be the D gene (6 bases each). Per germline, CDR1 LNHDA and CDR2 SQIVND (reference sequence). The CDR3 runs to 16 residues. The germline V and J ends were trimmed by 5 bases and 1 base, with 16 bases remaining between them. The CDR3 is CASSVWGAPGTDTQYF. CDR3 nucleotide sequence: TGTGCCAGTAGTGTTTGGGGGGCCCCTGGCACAGATACGCAGTATTTT.

The chain uses TRBV7-9 and TRBJ1-4; no clear D. Germline loops: CDR1 SEHNR, CDR2 FQNEAQ (reference sequence). The ends were cut back, 5 bases at V and 6 bases at J, with 13 bases in the middle. The CDR3 spans 14 residues. CDR3 in DNA: TGTGCCAGCAGCGGAGTAAGATACGATGAAAAACTGTTTTTT. It encodes CASSGVRYDEKLFF.

This clone occurred once. J is TRBJ2-7 and V is TRBV29-1; 14 nucleotides agree with TRBD2. The CDR3 contains 16 residues. Germline V gene sequence: CDR1 SQVTM, CDR2 ANQGSEA. The V segment lost 7 bases and the J segment 2 bases; nucleotides outside the gene matches: 10. CDR3 residues: CSATSGRDYYTYEQYF. CDR3 sequence (DNA): TGCAGCGCGACTAGCGGGAGGGACTATTATACCTACGAGCAGTACTTC.

V gene TRBV30 combines with J gene TRBJ2-4; no clear D gene. The CDR3 covers 13 residues. With 7 bases removed from V and 0 bases from J, the gap between germline ends came to 10 bases. The V gene's germline CDR1 is GTSNPN and CDR2 SVGIG (reference sequence). The CDR3 reads CAFEGLAKNIQYF. The CDR3 bases are TGTGCCTTCGAAGGGTTAGCCAAAAACATTCAGTACTTC.

Only a few counts were recorded for this clone. The CDR3: CASSSGGASYEQYF. CDR3 nucleotides: TGTGCCAGCAGTTCGGGGGGCGCATCCTACGAGCAGTACTTC. The chain employs TRBV27 and TRBJ2-7, with D possibly TRBD2 on 7 matching bases. V lost 4 bases to trimming and J lost 1 base, with 11 bases between them. Germline loops: CDR1 MNHEY, CDR2 SMNVEV (reference sequence). This CDR3 has 14 residues.

The chain combines TRBV18 with TRBJ2-3; the D is unclear. The CDR3 extends over 15 amino acids. Germline assignment: CDR1 KGHSH and CDR2 LQKENI. Trimming took 3 bases from V and 6 from J, leaving 16 bases between them. This CDR3 is CASSPGSGERDTQYF. The CDR3 DNA follows: TGTGCCAGCTCACCGGGTAGTGGGGAACGCGATACGCAGTATTTT.